The rows below give T cell receptor beta chains drawn from one sample of a study of shared clonotypes between healthy human individuals. Only in-frame clones appear in the TCRdb table, and some are missing; sequencing was by immunoSEQ multiplex PCR. This table has around 1.5 million clones, under 99% appearing once. Material for sequencing was naive CD4+ T cells sorted from blood. The source of these receptors is a man aged 30 to 39 in good health. Each CDR3 is given with its conserved first and last residue. Each record gives: clone size, J gene, D gene, V gene, CDR3 DNA, CDR3 protein. D genes are given only for firm matches. A clone size is listed for some rows: how often the clone was seen (once, few, many), or a class if it is expanded.

.,TRBJ1-1,.,TRBV18,TGTGCCAGCTCACCATTAGCAGGGGTGAATGAAGCTTTCTTT,CASSPLAGVNEAFF
once,TRBJ1-5,TRBD1,TRBV4-1,TGCGCCAGCAGCCACCCGGGACAGGTTGATCAGCCCCAGCATTTT,CASSHPGQVDQPQHF
.,TRBJ2-7,TRBD2,TRBV5-1,TGCGCCAGCAGCTCCAGCGGGGGTAGCTCCTACGAGCAGTACTTC,CASSSSGGSSYEQYF
once,TRBJ1-2,.,TRBV14,TGTGCCAGCAGCCAAGCGGGGGCAGGTCTTGGCTACACCTTC,CASSQAGAGLGYTF
.,TRBJ2-1,.,TRBV7-2,TGTGCCAGCAGCTTAGTAGCAGCGGTAGAGCAGTTCTTC,CASSLVAAVEQFF
.,TRBJ2-1,.,TRBV10-3,TGTGCCGCACAGACGGGCCAGAGCAACGACAATGAGCAGTTCTTC,CAAQTGQSNDNEQFF
.,TRBJ2-7,.,TRBV14,TGTGCCAGCAGCCAAAGACTGAGCAGACACGCCGAGCAGTACTTC,CASSQRLSRHAEQYF
.,TRBJ2-7,.,TRBV5-1,TGCGCCACCGCTCCTGGGCTAGCTGGGTACGAGCAGTACTTC,CATAPGLAGYEQYF
.,TRBJ1-3,.,TRBV5-1,TGCGCCAGCAGCTTTACGGACCCTACTGATGGAAACACCATATATTTT,CASSFTDPTDGNTIYF
once,TRBJ2-3,.,TRBV28,TGTGCCAGCATCACCCCGGGGCGACTCACAGATACGCAGTATTTT,CASITPGRLTDTQYF
.,TRBJ2-5,.,TRBV2,TGTGCCAGCAGAGCCATCGGGACAAGGGGAGAGACCCAGTACTTC,CASRAIGTRGETQYF
.,TRBJ2-1,.,TRBV21-1,TGTGCCAGCAGCATAAAGCGGGAGGACTACAATGAGCAGTTCTTC,CASSIKREDYNEQFF
.,TRBJ2-2,.,TRBV7-7,TGTGCCAGCAGCCCCAGGGAGGCCGGGGAGCTGTTTTTT,CASSPREAGELFF
.,TRBJ1-1,.,TRBV10-2,TGCGCCAGCAGTGTGAAGGGGATCATGAACACTGAAGCTTTCTTT,CASSVKGIMNTEAFF
.,TRBJ2-1,TRBD2,TRBV2,TGTGCCAGCAGATTACGGACTAGCGGGAGGGCAGGTGAGCAGTTCTTC,CASRLRTSGRAGEQFF
.,TRBJ2-4,TRBD2,TRBV7-2,TGTGCCAGCAGCTTGGATGGGCTTAGCGGGAGGGCGCGAAACATTCAGTACTTC,CASSLDGLSGRARNIQYF
.,TRBJ2-5,TRBD2,TRBV2,TGTGCCAGCATCTTTGTGGGGGGGGAGACCCAGTACTTC,CASIFVGGETQYF